This TCR beta chain was recovered during a study of T cell responses to AZD1222 COVID-19 vaccine. On the study more broadly: The analysis combined second doses at about 4 or about 12 weeks.

Concerning this clone itself: Its antigen is unidentified.

Notes on the study in general: Clonal diversity was possibly underestimated; the donors were predominantly white British and more often female.

Profiling relied on immunoSEQ multiplex PCR, and the TCRdb table lists in-frame clones only, not all of them. The sample comprises about 120,000 clones, more than 80% of which are singletons, and 5% to 5.5% rests with the top ten. V was clipped by 5 bases and J by 2 bases; unmatched bases: 2. This CDR3 is 13 amino acids long. The sequence came from an adult in good health. This chain uses TRBV12-3 or TRBV12-4 with TRBJ2-7; 8 nucleotides match TRBD1. The sample in question was peripheral blood, obtained on day 0 of AZD1222 vaccination. CDR3 sequence reads: CASSGDRTYEQYF. Here the CDR3 DNA reads TGTGCCAGCAGTGGGGACAGGACCTACGAGCAGTACTTC.